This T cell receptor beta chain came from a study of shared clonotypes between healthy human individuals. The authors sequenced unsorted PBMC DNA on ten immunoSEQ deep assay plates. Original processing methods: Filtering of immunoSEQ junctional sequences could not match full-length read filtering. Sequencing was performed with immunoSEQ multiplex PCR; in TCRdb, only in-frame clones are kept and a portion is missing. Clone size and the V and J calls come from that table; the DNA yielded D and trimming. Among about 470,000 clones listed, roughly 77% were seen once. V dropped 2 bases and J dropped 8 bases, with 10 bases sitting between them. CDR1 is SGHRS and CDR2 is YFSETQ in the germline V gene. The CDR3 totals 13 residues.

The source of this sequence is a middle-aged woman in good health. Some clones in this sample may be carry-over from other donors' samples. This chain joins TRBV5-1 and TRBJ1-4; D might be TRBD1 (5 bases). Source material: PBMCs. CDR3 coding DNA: TGCGCCAGCAGCTTCAGGGCTGGAGAAAAACTGTTTTTT. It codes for CASSFRAGEKLFF.